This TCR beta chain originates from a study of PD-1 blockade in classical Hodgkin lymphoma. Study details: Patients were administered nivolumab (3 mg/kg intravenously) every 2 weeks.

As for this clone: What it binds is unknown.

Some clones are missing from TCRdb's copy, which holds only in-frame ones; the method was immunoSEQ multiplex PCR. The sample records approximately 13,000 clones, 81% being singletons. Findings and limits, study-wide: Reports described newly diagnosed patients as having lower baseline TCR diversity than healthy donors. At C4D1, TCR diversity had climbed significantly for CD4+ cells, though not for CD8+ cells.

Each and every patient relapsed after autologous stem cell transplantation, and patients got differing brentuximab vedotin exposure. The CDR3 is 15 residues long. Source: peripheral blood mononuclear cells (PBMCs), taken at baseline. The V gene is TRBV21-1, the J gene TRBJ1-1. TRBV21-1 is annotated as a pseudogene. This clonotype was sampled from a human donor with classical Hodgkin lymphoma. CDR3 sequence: CASKLGRHPKTEAFF. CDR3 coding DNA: TGTGCCAGCAAACTTGGGAGACATCCCAAAACTGAAGCTTTCTTT.